Presented here are 25 T cell receptor beta chains from one specimen sequenced in a study of tumor-infiltrating lymphocytes in primary liver carcinoma. Bulk tissue was left unsorted, and RNA and DNA were co-extracted from 20-30 mg of it. Reverse transcription of approximately 0.55 ug total RNA with a constant-region primer produced TCR beta cDNA. Nested multiplex PCR, run for three rounds with slightly modified ARM-PCR, yielded TCR beta libraries. TRBV1-TRBV30 forward primers and a C-beta reverse primer were used in the first two PCR rounds, which each ran for 9 to 10 cycles. TCRdb processed the multiplex PCR reads anew with MiXCR; each CDR3 protein has one entry. The data show around 50,000 distinct CDR3 sequences, around 79% seen once. The material sequenced was liver tumor tissue from sampling region 3. The sample's subset: tumor region T3, left-lateral pole. The receptors derive from a man aged 40-49 years with primary liver carcinoma and hepatitis B virus infection.

This chain connects TRBV19 to TRBJ2-7, with 7 nucleotides matching TRBD1. CDR3 size: 14 residues. With 5 bases clipped from V and 3 bases from J, the junction kept 7 bases outside the gene matches. CDR1 and CDR2 (germline): LNHDA, SQIVND (reference sequence). The CDR3 DNA sequence: TGTGCCAGTAGTCCACAGGGGCCGATCTACGAGCAGTACTTC. Translated, it gives CASSPQGPIYEQYF.

The CDR3 reads CANAGTSGYNEQFF. Written as DNA, the CDR3 is TGTGCCAACGCCGGGACTAGCGGTTACAATGAGCAGTTCTTC. The V gene is TRBV6-1, the J gene TRBJ2-1; 11 bases agree with TRBD2. The V gene's germline CDR1 is MNHNS and CDR2 SASEGT. The length of the CDR3 is 14 residues. V was clipped by 10 bases and J by 4 bases; unmatched bases: 6.

The CDR3 coding sequence is TGTGCCAGCAGCACCCGACAGGGATGGTTATACGAGCAGTACTTC. Translation: CASSTRQGWLYEQYF. V and J are TRBV11-2 and TRBJ2-7, with 7 positions matching TRBD1. Germline CDR1 and CDR2: SGHAT and FQNNGV. With V trimmed by 5 bases and J by 4 bases, 11 bases remained unmatched. CDR3 size: 15 residues.

J is TRBJ2-3 and V is TRBV9, with a tentative D call TRBD1 (7 bases). The length of the CDR3 is 15 residues. V dropped 4 bases and J dropped 2 bases, with 14 bases sitting between them. Germline V gene sequence: CDR1 SGDLS, CDR2 YYNGEE. This chain's CDR3 is CASSLRDSYTDTQYF. CDR3 coding DNA: TGTGCCAGCAGCCTGCGGGACAGTTACACAGATACGCAGTATTTT.

This clonotype was counted only a few times. A much larger clone is a single base away; this may be a read error. The chain carries TRBV5-1 and TRBJ2-1, with a weak D call TRBD1 (5 bases). This CDR3 comprises 15 residues. CDR1 SGHRS and CDR2 YFSETQ come from the germline V gene. V lost 0 bases and J 3 bases, leaving 10 bases between the germline ends. The DNA of the CDR3 is TGCGCCAGCAGCTTGGGGGCAGGGAACTACAATGAGCAGTTCTTC. Protein: CASSLGAGNYNEQFF.

This rearrangement joins TRBV29-1 to TRBJ2-1; 7 nucleotides line up with TRBD1. The germline CDR1 and CDR2 sequences are SQVTM and ANQGSEA. The CDR3 is made up of 13 amino acids. J was trimmed by 10 bases and V by 6 bases; bases with no gene match: 12. Here the CDR3 reads CSVAWAGGLEQFF. The DNA for the CDR3 is TGCAGCGTAGCCTGGGCAGGGGGTCTAGAGCAGTTCTTC.

About this clonotype itself: The junction shows a germline mismatch at one end, possibly a read error. V gene TRBV5-1 combines with J gene TRBJ2-5; D is perhaps TRBD1 or TRBD2 (5 bases each). CDR3 length: 15 residues. Germline CDR1 reads SGHRS; CDR2 reads YFSETQ. The CDR3 bases are TGCACCAGCAGCTTGTCGCCATGGGGGTTCGAGACCCAGTACTTC. Protein product: CTSSLSPWGFETQYF.

This chain links TRBV11-2 with TRBJ2-7, with D perhaps given as TRBD1 or TRBD2 (5 bases each). The V gene lost 5 bases and the J gene lost 4 bases, with 18 bases spanning the gap. The CDR3 totals 15 residues. Germline V lookup: CDR1 SGHAT, CDR2 FQNNGV. CDR3 sequence: CASSPLWDDFYEQYF. Here the CDR3 DNA reads TGTGCCAGCAGCCCCCTATGGGACGATTTTTACGAGCAGTACTTC.

A remark on this clonotype: A much larger clone lies one base from this, so it may be a read error. The chain uses TRBV6-5 and TRBJ2-2; D is possibly TRBD1 (5 bases). The V end lost 4 bases, the J end lost 2 bases, and 17 bases lay between the germline ends. Germline-derived CDR1 and CDR2 are MNHEY and SVGAGI. The CDR3 sequence is 17 residues long. CDR3 nucleotide sequence: TGTGCCAGCAGTTCCCATCCCCCAGGGTTAAACACCGGGGAGCTGTTTTTT. Protein sequence: CASSSHPPGLNTGELFF.

With respect to this clonotype: An end of the junction differs from the germline gene, which may be a read error. The chain recombines TRBV11-2 with TRBJ2-2; TRBD1 is a possible D gene (6 bases). Germline assignment: CDR1 SGHAT and CDR2 FQNNGV. The CDR3 contains 16 residues. The CDR3, as DNA: TGTGCCAGCAGGGCCCCGGGACAAACAAACGCCGGGGAACTGTTTTTT. Amino acid sequence: CASRAPGQTNAGELFF.

This rearrangement joins TRBV2 to TRBJ1-1; 9 nucleotides agree with TRBD1. The CDR3 is 14 residues long. The germline CDR1 and CDR2 sequences are SNHLY and FYNNEI. With 8 bases clipped from V and 4 bases from J, the junction kept 8 bases outside the gene matches. The CDR3 loop is CASEGQGVGTEAFF. The CDR3 region has the DNA TGTGCCAGCGAGGGACAGGGAGTGGGCACTGAAGCTTTCTTT.

CDR3 DNA sequence: TGTGCCAGCAGCCCCCCCTCCCTGAGACACCCTGGCTATGGCTACACCTTC. As protein: CASSPPSLRHPGYGYTF. The chain uses TRBV2 and TRBJ1-2; D unresolved. The CDR3 covers 17 residues. V shed 6 bases and J shed 4 bases, with 24 bases lying between them. Germline CDR1 is SNHLY and CDR2 is FYNNEI.

A note on this clonotype: The germline gene is not matched at one end of the junction; a read error may be the cause. The rearrangement links TRBV28 to TRBJ2-5; D is undetermined. Germline CDR1 and CDR2: MDHEN and SYDVKM. The CDR3 sequence is 13 residues long. CDR3 amino acids: CASTLFGEETQYF. CDR3 in DNA: TGTGCCAGCACTTTATTTGGAGAGGAGACCCAGTACTTC.

A remark on this clonotype: The CDR3 end shows no conserved phenylalanine or tryptophan, and so a read error is likely. It is unclear where the CDR3 begins or ends on the DNA, so no DNA is shown, and the CDR3 is as TCRdb lists it. V and J are TRBV11-2 and TRBJ2-3; the table names TRBD2, a call not compared with the DNA. The CDR3 contains 16 residues when both ends are counted. The germline V gene has CDR1 SGHAT and CDR2 FQNNGV. CDR3: CASSLGTSTQADTHYL.

About this clonotype: Germline is not matched at one junction end, which may reflect a read error. The chain uses TRBV11-2 and TRBJ2-5, with 7 bases identical to TRBD1. Germline CDR1 is SGHAT and CDR2 is FQNNGV. This CDR3 region has 15 residues. The CDR3 sequence: CAISRRPGGEETQYF. DNA for the CDR3: TGTGCCATCAGCCGAAGGCCAGGGGGTGAGGAGACCCAGTACTTT.

This clonotype is medium-sized. The V call is TRBV6-5, the J call TRBJ2-2; no clear D. Per germline, CDR1 MNHEY and CDR2 SVGAGI. CDR3 size: 11 residues. V lost 6 bases to trimming and J lost 8 bases, with 7 bases between them. The CDR3 here is CASSLWGELFF. In nucleotides, the CDR3 is TGTGCCAGCAGCCTCTGGGGGGAGCTGTTTTTT.

The J gene is TRBJ1-2, the V gene TRBV11-2; a weak D match, TRBD1 (6 bases). In germline, CDR1 is SGHAT, CDR2 FQNNGV. The CDR3 loop spans 14 amino acids. V lost 8 bases and J 3 bases, leaving 16 bases between the germline ends. The CDR3, as DNA: TGTGCCAGCTACCCAGCCTACAGGGACTATGGCTACACCTTC. Its translation: CASYPAYRDYGYTF.

Turning to this clonotype: The junction and the germline gene differ at one end; a read error may be behind it. The chain combines TRBV5-5 with TRBJ2-5; weak D call: TRBD1 (5 bases). CDR3 length equals 17 residues. CDR1 and CDR2 from the germline V gene are SGHKS and YYEKEE (reference sequence). The CDR3: CASNLGLTRRYQETQYF. As DNA, the CDR3 is TGTGCCAGCAACTTGGGGCTAACAAGAAGGTACCAAGAGACCCAGTACTTC. Full variable domain (rest looked up from reference TRBV5-5 and TRBJ2-5): DAGVTQSPTHLIKTRGQQVTLRCSPISGHKSVSWYQQVLGQGPQFIFQYYEKEERGRGNFPDRFSARQFPNYSSELNVNALLLGDSALYLCASNLGLTRRYQETQYFGPGTRLLVL.

Notes on this clonotype: At one end the junction does not follow the germline gene, possibly because of a read error. The J gene is TRBJ2-1, the V gene TRBV29-1; the D gene is possibly TRBD1 (6 bases). This CDR3 contains 13 residues. Germline V gene data show CDR1 as SQVTM and CDR2 as ANQGSEA. The CDR3 reads CNVEESGVDEQFF. The DNA for the CDR3 is TGCAACGTTGAAGAGTCAGGGGTTGATGAGCAGTTCTTC.

This clonotype ranks as medium-sized. J is TRBJ2-7 and V is TRBV30; D gene ambiguous. V was pared by 5 bases and J by 2 bases, with 7 bases between. The germline V gene has CDR1 GTSNPN and CDR2 SVGIG (reference sequence). This CDR3 contains 11 residues. This CDR3 is CAWRSAYEQYF. The DNA of the CDR3 is TGTGCCTGGCGATCCGCCTACGAGCAGTACTTC. Using reference TRBV30 and TRBJ2-7 for the parts outside the CDR3, the full variable domain is SQTIHQWPATLVQPVGSPLSLECTVEGTSNPNLYWYRQAAGRGLQLLFYSVGIGQISSEVPQNLSASRPQDRQFILSSKKLLLSDSGFYLCAWRSAYEQYFGPGTRLTVT.

A word on this clonotype: The CDR3 ends on some other residue instead of the conserved phenylalanine or tryptophan, so this is likely a read error. The chain has TRBV14 and TRBJ2-2; 8 nucleotides agree with TRBD1. The V gene's germline CDR1 is SGHDN and CDR2 FVKESK. V was pared by 8 bases and J by 8 bases, with 7 bases of the junction left unmatched. This CDR3 is built from 13 residues. CDR3 sequence reads: CASATTGAGELFI. The CDR3 DNA reads TGTGCCAGCGCGACGACAGGGGCAGGGGAGCTGTTTATT.

Worth noting for this clonotype: One junction end does not reproduce the germline sequence, and a read error may be involved. This sequence joins TRBV28 and TRBJ1-1; D is uncertain. Germline V gene data show CDR1 as MDHEN and CDR2 as SYDVKM. There are 13 residues in the CDR3. The CDR3 bases are TGTGCCAGCAGTTCCTCACACCTGGCTGAGGCTTTCTTT. Its protein is CASSSSHLAEAFF. Full variable domain (remainder filled in from reference TRBV28 and TRBJ1-1): DVKVTQSSRYLVKRTGEKVFLECVQDMDHENMFWYRQDPGLGLRLIYFSYDVKMKEKGDIPEGYSVSREKKERFSLILESASTNQTSMYLCASSSSHLAEAFFGQGTRLTVV.

As regards this clonotype: The junction does not match germline at one end; this may be a read error. The rearrangement links TRBV29-1 to TRBJ1-1, with D uncertain. The CDR3 is made up of 14 amino acids. Germline CDR1 reads SQVTM; CDR2 reads ANQGSEA. CDR3 protein: CSAQKLTREGEALF. CDR3 DNA: TGCAGCGCCCAGAAGCTGACTCGGGAGGGTGAAGCTCTCTTT.

In the case of this clonotype: Since the CDR3 does not end with the conserved phenylalanine or tryptophan, this likely comes from a read error. V gene TRBV6-5 combines with J gene TRBJ1-5; D might be TRBD1 (5 bases). Germline loops: CDR1 MNHEY, CDR2 SVGAGI. The ends were cut back, 5 bases at V and 6 bases at J, with 17 bases in the middle. CDR3 length equals 15 residues. The CDR3 bases are TGTGCCAGCAGTAGGACGGCCGGAGGGACTCAGCCCCAGCATTAT. It specifies CASSRTAGGTQPQHY.

As regards this clonotype: One end of the junction is discordant with germline, which a read error may explain. V is TRBV28 and J is TRBJ2-7; D is possibly TRBD1 or TRBD2 (5 bases each). This CDR3 spans 13 amino acids. In germline, CDR1 is MDHEN, CDR2 SYDVKM. The CDR3 spells CTSSRDGVLEQYF. DNA of the CDR3: TGTACCAGCAGTCGGGACGGGGTCCTTGAGCAGTACTTC.